These 31 T cell receptor beta chains came from one sample sequenced in a study of blood T cell repertoires in COVID-19. Using immunoSEQ multiplex PCR, the repertoire was profiled, and TCRdb retains in-frame clones only, with some absent. This sample yields a few hundred thousand clones, of which around 92% are seen a single time; about 1.7% belongs to the top ten. Sequencing was performed on PBMCs or T cells enriched from blood (not recorded which). The source of these receptors is a woman under 40 who had recovered from COVID-19.

The chain combines TRBV29-1 with TRBJ2-7; D not certain. CDR1 is SQVTM, CDR2 ANQGSEA, per germline. Trimming stripped 4 bases from V and 3 bases from J, with 10 bases between. This CDR3 is 12 amino acids long. CDR3 sequence reads: CSVVQTNYEQYF. In DNA, the CDR3 is TGCAGCGTTGTACAGACAAACTACGAGCAGTACTTC.

The rearrangement links TRBV11-2 to TRBJ1-1; TRBD1 matches at 10 bases. The CDR3 length is 16 residues. Germline CDR1 and CDR2: SGHAT and FQNNGV. V gave up 1 base and J gave up 4 bases; unmatched junction bases: 6. The CDR3 sequence is CASSLVSGTGATEAFF. The CDR3 DNA is TGTGCCAGCAGCTTAGTCTCCGGGACAGGGGCCACTGAAGCTTTCTTT.

The genes are TRBV18 and TRBJ2-7; the D is unclear. CDR1 is KGHSH and CDR2 is LQKENI in the germline V gene. This CDR3 comprises 15 residues. Trimming stripped 0 bases from V and 0 bases from J, with 9 bases between. The CDR3 spells CASSPPVSDSYEQYF. As DNA, the CDR3 is TGTGCCAGCTCACCACCCGTTTCAGACTCCTACGAGCAGTACTTC.

J is TRBJ2-7 and V is TRBV18, with a weak D call TRBD1 (6 bases). The CDR3 is 13 residues long. Looked up from germline, CDR1 is KGHSH and CDR2 is LQKENI. V shed 2 bases and J shed 3 bases, with 8 bases lying between them. CDR3 residues: CASSPKTGYEQYF. In DNA, the CDR3 is TGTGCCAGCTCACCAAAGACAGGCTACGAGCAGTACTTC.

In its sample, this clone was seen a few times. The gene calls are TRBV24-1 and TRBJ2-2; the D is unclear. This CDR3 has 16 residues. V lost 2 bases and J lost 6, with 15 bases in between. CDR1 KGHDR and CDR2 SFDVKD come from the germline V gene. The CDR3, as DNA: TGTGCCACCAGTGATTCGGTCGTTCCTGGGCCCGGGGAGCTGTTTTTT. Translation: CATSDSVVPGPGELFF.

The chain carries TRBV9 and TRBJ1-5; D gene uncertain. Germline V gene lookup returns CDR1 SGDLS and CDR2 YYNGEE. V gave up 5 bases and J gave up 5 bases, with 17 bases separating them. The length of the CDR3 is 15 residues. The CDR3 DNA is TGTGCCAGCAGTCCGGAGCGGCGAGGTTATCAGCCCCAGCATTTT. Amino acid sequence: CASSPERRGYQPQHF.

This clone was counted a few times. The rearrangement links TRBV6-1 to TRBJ1-5; 8 bases fit TRBD1. V trimming: 2 bases; J trimming: 3 bases; junction bases outside the gene matches: 6. CDR3 length equals 16 residues. Germline V lookup: CDR1 MNHNS, CDR2 SASEGT. CDR3 protein: CASSERPGQVNQPQHF. The CDR3 DNA sequence: TGTGCCAGCAGTGAACGTCCGGGACAGGTCAATCAGCCCCAGCATTTT.

The V and J genes are TRBV12-3 or TRBV12-4 and TRBJ2-1, with 12 bases aligning to TRBD2. CDR3 size: 13 residues. Germline trimming cut 4 bases from V and 15 bases from J; bases unmatched to any gene: 7. CDR3 sequence reads: CASSSSGRASRFF. The CDR3 region has the DNA TGTGCCAGCAGTTCTAGCGGGAGGGCCTCCCGGTTCTTC.

The chain couples TRBV5-1 to TRBJ2-2, with TRBD2 identical over 8 bases. This CDR3 spans 18 amino acids. The germline V gene has CDR1 SGHRS and CDR2 YFSETQ. The V segment lost 1 base and the J segment 5 bases; nucleotides outside the gene matches: 13. As DNA, the CDR3 is TGCGCCAGCAGCTTGCTTGGACTAGCCGGGATCGGTACCGGGGAGCTGTTTTTT. It is translated as CASSLLGLAGIGTGELFF.

The chain links TRBV10-1 to TRBJ2-2; 7 positions match TRBD2. Germline CDR1 reads WNHNN; CDR2 reads SYGVQD (reference sequence). There are 15 residues in the CDR3. The V gene end was trimmed by 3 bases and the J gene end by 5 bases; junction bases not matched to a gene: 6. The CDR3 region has the DNA TGCGCCAGCAGTGAAAGACTAGCTGGGACCGGGGAGCTGTTTTTT. Protein product: CASSERLAGTGELFF.

This clone came up a few times. This chain connects TRBV25-1 to TRBJ2-7; TRBD1 matches at 8 bases. Losses at the gene ends were 1 base for V and 5 bases for J; bases not matched to a gene: 4. Germline V gives CDR1 MGHDK, CDR2 SYGVNS. This CDR3 has 14 residues. CDR3 sequence reads: CASSESGTGNEQYF. Written as DNA, the CDR3 is TGTGCCAGCAGTGAATCAGGGACAGGAAACGAGCAGTACTTC.

The chain recombines TRBV28 with TRBJ1-5; 12 bases align to TRBD1. Germline values: CDR1 MDHEN, CDR2 SYDVKM. Trimming took 1 base from V and 7 from J; bases not matched to a gene: 5. CDR3 length: 16 residues. CDR3 residues: CASSLLGQGAEQPQHF. Here the CDR3 DNA reads TGTGCCAGCAGTTTATTGGGACAGGGGGCCGAGCAGCCCCAGCATTTT.

The chain has TRBV6-1 and TRBJ1-4; TRBD1 is a possible D gene (5 bases). There are 13 residues in the CDR3. V lost 0 bases to trimming and J lost 14 bases, with 13 bases between them. Germline values: CDR1 MNHNS, CDR2 SASEGT. CDR3 loop: CASSEAGGSLLFF. CDR3 bases: TGTGCCAGCAGTGAAGCGGGGGGGAGTTTGCTGTTTTTT.

The sample holds one count of this clone. The genes are TRBV4-2 and TRBJ2-5; 9 bases are a match to TRBD2. The CDR3 sequence is 16 residues long. Germline V CDR1 and CDR2: LGHNA, YNFKEQ. Trimming removed 3 bases from V and 1 base from J; junction bases left unmatched: 6. The chain's CDR3 is CASSQAIAGVQETQYF. The CDR3 coding sequence is TGTGCCAGCAGCCAGGCAATAGCGGGGGTCCAAGAGACCCAGTACTTC.

This chain uses TRBV12-5 with TRBJ2-4, with D maybe TRBD1 (6 bases). The germline V gene encodes CDR1 LGHNT and CDR2 FRNRAP. V lost 0 bases to trimming and J lost 9 bases, with 15 bases between them. There are 15 residues in the CDR3. CDR3 DNA sequence: TGTGCTAGTGGTTTGGTGACTGGGGGCTTCAGCATTCAGTACTTC. Protein product: CASGLVTGGFSIQYF. The full variable domain, in which reference TRBV12-5 and TRBJ2-4 provide the parts outside the CDR3, is DARVTQTPRHKVTEMGQEVTMRCQPILGHNTVFWYRQTMMQGLELLAYFRNRAPLDDSGMPKDRFSAEMPDATLATLKIQPSEPRDSAVYFCASGLVTGGFSIQYFGAGTRLSVL.

The chain recombines TRBV18 with TRBJ1-1; TRBD1 matches 7 bases. The CDR3 covers 15 residues. Germline V lookup: CDR1 KGHSH, CDR2 LQKENI. V trimming: 5 bases; J trimming: 3 bases; junction bases outside the gene matches: 9. In DNA form, the CDR3 reads TGTGCCAGCTCAATTGAAGGGGGCTGGGACACTGAAGCTTTCTTT. It translates to CASSIEGGWDTEAFF. Complete variable domain (other parts from reference TRBV18 and TRBJ1-1): NAGVMQNPRHLVRRRGQEARLRCSPMKGHSHVYWYRQLPEEGLKFMVYLQKENIIDESGMPKERFSAEFPKEGPSILRIQQVVRGDSAAYFCASSIEGGWDTEAFFGQGTRLTVV.

The rearrangement uses TRBV4-1 and TRBJ1-2; 7 bases map to TRBD1. The germline CDR1 and CDR2 sequences are MGHRA and YSYEKL. The length of the CDR3 is 16 residues. V gave up 3 bases and J gave up 4 bases; unmatched junction bases: 11. The CDR3 loop reads CASSQERQGRAYGYTF. The CDR3 DNA sequence: TGCGCCAGCAGCCAGGAAAGACAGGGTAGGGCCTATGGCTACACCTTC.

V and J are TRBV27 and TRBJ2-1, with 9 bases aligning to TRBD1. V was pared by 4 bases and J by 10 bases, with 17 bases of the junction left unmatched. Germline-derived CDR1 and CDR2 are MNHEY and SMNVEV (reference sequence). The CDR3 contains 17 residues. The CDR3 loop is CASSSGRAPGQGNEQFF. CDR3 bases: TGTGCCAGCAGTTCCGGTCGTGCCCCGGGACAGGGTAACGAGCAGTTCTTC.

About this clone: The same CDR3 is also encoded by other DNA sequences in this sample. The chain's CDR3 is CASSLVLSTDTQYF. The CDR3 DNA is TGCGCCAGCAGCTTGGTCTTAAGCACAGATACGCAGTATTTT. The chain has TRBV5-1 and TRBJ2-3; D unclear. This CDR3 has 14 residues. CDR1 SGHRS and CDR2 YFSETQ come from the germline V gene. V was clipped by 0 bases and J by 0 bases, with 5 bases between them.

The CDR3 reads CASSHGAGVNYGYTF. The CDR3 DNA sequence: TGTGCCAGCAGCCATGGGGCTGGAGTTAACTATGGCTACACCTTC. The gene calls are TRBV7-2 and TRBJ1-2, with D maybe TRBD1 (5 bases). CDR1 is SGHTA and CDR2 is FQGNSA in the germline V gene. The CDR3 totals 15 residues. Trimming pared 5 bases from V and 1 base from J, leaving 14 bases between.

The chain joins TRBV7-9 to TRBJ1-4, with 10 bases fitting TRBD1. V dropped 5 bases and J dropped 8; count of bases not matched to a gene: 5. CDR1 is SEHNR and CDR2 is FQNEAQ in the germline V gene (reference sequence). This CDR3 is built from 14 residues. In DNA, the CDR3 is TGTGCCAGCAGCCTAGGACAGGGGGGCGAAAAACTGTTTTTT. Translation: CASSLGQGGEKLFF.

The chain uses TRBV7-2 and TRBJ1-2; 9 nucleotides agree with TRBD1. The trim removed 8 bases at V and 7 bases at J, leaving 14 bases unmatched. CDR3 length: 15 amino acids. CDR1 and CDR2 from the germline V gene are SGHTA and FQGNSA. DNA for the CDR3: TGTGCCAGCTCGGCGGGGGTAACAGGGGGCTCTGGCTACACCTTC. This encodes CASSAGVTGGSGYTF.

The J gene is TRBJ1-1, the V gene TRBV18; 7 bases are shared with TRBD1. CDR3 length: 13 residues. Germline loops: CDR1 KGHSH, CDR2 LQKENI. V trimming: 4 bases; J trimming: 3 bases; junction bases outside the gene matches: 2. The CDR3: CASSRGQDTEAFF. For the CDR3, the DNA is TGTGCCAGCTCACGAGGACAGGACACTGAAGCTTTCTTT. Full variable domain (remainder filled in from reference TRBV18 and TRBJ1-1): NAGVMQNPRHLVRRRGQEARLRCSPMKGHSHVYWYRQLPEEGLKFMVYLQKENIIDESGMPKERFSAEFPKEGPSILRIQQVVRGDSAAYFCASSRGQDTEAFFGQGTRLTVV.

The CDR3 loop is CASRQTGAPGGTF. The CDR3 DNA follows: TGTGCCAGCAGACAGACAGGGGCCCCAGGGGGCACCTTC. The chain employs TRBV12-3 or TRBV12-4 and TRBJ1-2, with 8 bases matching TRBD1. Losses at the gene ends were 6 bases for V and 13 bases for J; bases not matched to a gene: 13. This CDR3 region has 13 residues.

The chain joins TRBV11-2 to TRBJ1-4, with D maybe TRBD1 (5 bases). Germline CDR1 SGHAT, CDR2 FQNNGV. This CDR3 spans 14 amino acids. The ends were cut back, 5 bases at V and 5 bases at J, with 12 bases in the middle. The CDR3 protein is CASSPQARNEKLFF. For the CDR3, the DNA is TGTGCCAGCAGCCCACAGGCGAGGAATGAAAAACTGTTTTTT. Variable domain in full (rest from reference TRBV11-2 and TRBJ1-4): EAGVAQSPRYKIIEKRQSVAFWCNPISGHATLYWYQQILGQGPKLLIQFQNNGVVDDSQLPKDRFSAERLKGVDSTLKIQPAKLEDSAVYLCASSPQARNEKLFFGSGTQLSVL.

The CDR3 protein is CATRGVEGFGQPQHF. The CDR3 nucleotides read TGTGCCACCCGGGGCGTGGAGGGATTCGGTCAGCCCCAGCATTTT. The chain recombines TRBV10-3 with TRBJ1-5; tentatively, D is TRBD1 (5 bases). The CDR3 is made up of 15 amino acids. Germline V gene sequence: CDR1 ENHRY, CDR2 SYGVKD. The ends were cut back, 10 bases at V and 6 bases at J, with 22 bases in the middle.

The chain carries TRBV30 and TRBJ2-2, with D tentatively TRBD1 (6 bases). The length of the CDR3 is 18 residues. Germline values: CDR1 GTSNPN, CDR2 SVGIG (reference sequence). The V gene lost 0 bases and the J gene lost 0 bases, with 17 bases spanning the gap. CDR3 DNA sequence: TGTGCCTGGAGTGTACCGTTTTTAGGACAGCCGAACACCGGGGAGCTGTTTTTT. Protein: CAWSVPFLGQPNTGELFF. The full variable domain, completed using reference TRBV30 and TRBJ2-2, is SQTIHQWPATLVQPVGSPLSLECTVEGTSNPNLYWYRQAAGRGLQLLFYSVGIGQISSEVPQNLSASRPQDRQFILSSKKLLLSDSGFYLCAWSVPFLGQPNTGELFFGEGSRLTVL.

The CDR3: CASRLDRVVTEAFF. In nucleotides, the CDR3 is TGTGCCAGCAGGCTCGACAGGGTAGTTACTGAAGCTTTCTTT. The genes are TRBV6-5 and TRBJ1-1, with 7 nucleotides matching TRBD1. Trimming cost V 6 bases and J 5 bases; bases outside gene matches: 9. The CDR3 consists of 14 residues. The germline CDR1 and CDR2 sequences are MNHEY and SVGAGI.

This clone is medium-sized within its sample. The chain couples TRBV30 to TRBJ2-3, with 10 positions matching TRBD1. Germline CDR1 GTSNPN, CDR2 SVGIG (reference sequence). CDR3 length equals 14 residues. J lost 1 base, V lost 5 bases, and 3 bases had no gene match. The CDR3 here is CAWDGTGGTDTQYF. The CDR3, as DNA: TGTGCCTGGGATGGGACAGGGGGCACAGATACGCAGTATTTT. Based on the CDR3 plus reference TRBV30 and TRBJ2-3, the full variable domain is SQTIHQWPATLVQPVGSPLSLECTVEGTSNPNLYWYRQAAGRGLQLLFYSVGIGQISSEVPQNLSASRPQDRQFILSSKKLLLSDSGFYLCAWDGTGGTDTQYFGPGTRLTVL.

The chain is built from TRBV30 and TRBJ1-1; D unresolved. Deletions cut 2 bases from V and 11 bases from J, with 21 bases between. The CDR3 has 14 amino acids. Germline values: CDR1 GTSNPN, CDR2 SVGIG (reference sequence). DNA for the CDR3: TGTGCCTGGAGTACCTGGACTGGGCGGGTGAGTGCTTTCTTT. Its translation: CAWSTWTGRVSAFF.

With regard to this clone: The junction departs from the called germline gene at one end, perhaps through a read error. This chain uses TRBV5-1 with TRBJ1-6; D ambiguous. The CDR3 has 16 residues. Germline V CDR1 and CDR2: SGHRS, YFSETQ. The CDR3 loop is CASSLVGSSDNSPLHF. The CDR3 nucleotides read TGCGCCAGCAGCTTGGTAGGGAGCTCCGATAATTCACCCCTCCACTTT.